Listed here are 20 T cell receptor beta chains from one sample, sequenced in a study of cytomegalovirus exposure and HLA in healthy donors (dated by TCRdb to 2016 to 2017). Libraries were constructed by the immunoSEQ multiplex PCR assay. For the multiplex PCR, a mixture combining 60 forward primers for TCR Vbeta segments and 13 reverse primers for TCR Jbeta segments was used. Held by TCRdb, this immuneACCESS table contains in-frame sequences only and omits some clones. Under half of the omission traces to an unresolved V gene where checked; the cause of the rest is unknown. The sample includes about 160,000 clones, with 70% to 80% observed a single time. The top ten clonotypes cover less than 2.5% of the sample. Material for sequencing was PBMCs. The source of these receptors is a man aged 45-65 years in good health and CMV-seropositive.

The chain employs TRBV7-9 and TRBJ2-7; D is possibly TRBD1 (5 bases). Trimming removed 4 bases at V and 1 base at J, with 11 bases between. Germline V gene data show CDR1 as SEHNR and CDR2 as FQNEAQ (reference sequence). This CDR3 comprises 14 residues. The DNA for the CDR3 is TGTGCCAGCAGCTCAGGACATGGTTCCTACGAGCAGTACTTC. It translates to CASSSGHGSYEQYF.

V and J are TRBV11-3 and TRBJ1-2; TRBD1 might be the D (5 bases). The CDR3 has 13 residues. V lost 0 bases and J lost 10, with 12 bases in between. Germline CDR1 SGHNT, CDR2 YENEEA. CDR3 loop: CASSLDPGADYTF. CDR3 nucleotides: TGTGCCAGCAGCTTAGACCCTGGGGCGGACTACACCTTC.

The J gene is TRBJ1-1, the V gene TRBV7-2, with a possible D match to TRBD1 (6 bases). V shed 5 bases and J shed 7 bases, with 14 bases lying between them. CDR3 length equals 13 residues. Germline CDR1 reads SGHTA; CDR2 reads FQGNSA. CDR3 coding DNA: TGTGCCAGCAGCCGGTCGACAGGTCTTGAAGCTTTCTTT. This encodes CASSRSTGLEAFF. The full variable domain, with the rest looked up from reference TRBV7-2 and TRBJ1-1, is GAGVSQSPSNKVTEKGKDVELRCDPISGHTALYWYRQSLGQGLEFLIYFQGNSAPDKSGLPSDRFSAERTGGSVSTLTIQRTQQEDSAVYLCASSRSTGLEAFFGQGTRLTVV.

As regards this clone: This same CDR3 is encoded by further DNA sequences in the sample. The chain employs TRBV19 and TRBJ2-7; D is uncertain. CDR1 is LNHDA, CDR2 SQIVND, per germline (reference sequence). There are 13 residues in the CDR3. V was trimmed by 1 base and J by 1 base, leaving 5 bases between them. CDR3 in amino acids: CASSIGQSYEQYF. The CDR3 DNA reads as TGTGCCAGTAGTATAGGGCAGTCCTACGAGCAGTACTTC.

This chain links TRBV14 with TRBJ1-2, with a tentative D call TRBD1 (5 bases). CDR3 length: 13 amino acids. V was shortened by 3 bases and J by 0 bases, with 5 bases between the two germline ends. The germline gives CDR1 SGHDN, CDR2 FVKESK. Written as DNA, the CDR3 is TGTGCCAGCAGCCAGACAGCTAACTATGGCTACACCTTC. Translating gives CASSQTANYGYTF.

The rearrangement uses TRBV9 and TRBJ1-1; no firm D call. Trimming took off 2 bases at V and 1 base at J, with 6 bases between the two ends. This CDR3 spans 13 amino acids. CDR1 and CDR2 (germline): SGDLS, YYNGEE. The CDR3 DNA is TGTGCCAGCAGCGTGTTATGGAACACTGAAGCTTTCTTT. The encoded protein is CASSVLWNTEAFF.

The V call is TRBV20-1, the J call TRBJ1-2; D gene unclear. This CDR3 is built from 11 residues. The V gene's germline CDR1 is DFQATT and CDR2 SNEGSKA (reference sequence). The ends were cut back, 3 bases at V and 7 bases at J, with 9 bases in the middle. CDR3 residues: CSASRVLGYTF. CDR3 DNA: TGCAGTGCTAGTCGGGTTCTTGGCTACACCTTC.

Here the CDR3 DNA reads TGTGCCAGCAGCACCCTGACAGGCTACCCCTATGGCTACACCTTC. Encoded protein: CASSTLTGYPYGYTF. This sequence joins TRBV7-2 and TRBJ1-2; a weak D match, TRBD1 (6 bases). This CDR3 is built from 15 residues. Trimming shortened V by 5 bases and J by 4 bases, and 17 bases separated the two germline ends. Germline assignment: CDR1 SGHTA and CDR2 FQGNSA.

The chain has TRBV6-1 and TRBJ2-5; the D gene is possibly TRBD2 (6 bases). V lost 4 bases to trimming and J lost 5 bases, with 14 bases between them. This CDR3 has 14 amino acids. Germline loops: CDR1 MNHNS, CDR2 SASEGT. The CDR3 DNA reads TGTGCCAGCAGTGGGCTAGGAGGAGGGGAGACCCAGTACTTC. Encoded protein: CASSGLGGGETQYF.

This clone was seen a few times. V and J are TRBV5-1 and TRBJ2-3, with 7 bases lining up with TRBD1. Germline CDR1 SGHRS, CDR2 YFSETQ. CDR3 size: 15 residues. With 3 bases clipped from V and 4 bases from J, the junction kept 8 bases outside the gene matches. CDR3 residues: CASSSTTGYPDTQYF. CDR3 DNA sequence: TGCGCCAGCAGCTCGACGACAGGGTACCCAGATACGCAGTATTTT.

As DNA, the CDR3 is TGTGCCAGCAGTCCCGGGACAGGGTACGCTGAAGCTTTCTTT. It specifies CASSPGTGYAEAFF. V is TRBV2 and J is TRBJ1-1, with 9 bases lining up with TRBD1. Trimming took 5 bases from V and 6 from J; bases not matched to a gene: 7. The length of the CDR3 is 14 residues. Germline lookup yields CDR1 SNHLY and CDR2 FYNNEI.

The chain uses TRBV7-2 and TRBJ2-2; 8 bases line up with TRBD2. Unmatched junction bases numbered 12, after V lost 5 bases and J lost 4 bases. CDR1 and CDR2 from the germline V gene are SGHTA and FQGNSA. This CDR3 spans 17 amino acids. The chain's CDR3 is CASSPLRSGATTGELFF. In DNA, the CDR3 is TGTGCCAGCAGCCCCCTTCGTAGCGGGGCCACCACCGGGGAGCTGTTTTTT.

The chain combines TRBV7-8 with TRBJ2-2; D unresolved. The germline gives CDR1 SGHVS, CDR2 FQNEAQ. The V end was cut by 4 bases, the J end by 5 bases, with 17 bases between. The CDR3 contains 16 residues. The CDR3: CASSSLSERSTGELFF. The DNA for the CDR3 is TGTGCCAGCAGCTCCCTGAGCGAAAGGAGTACCGGGGAGCTGTTTTTT.

The chain has TRBV5-4 and TRBJ1-4, with 9 bases aligning to TRBD1. The J segment lost 4 bases and the V segment lost 0 bases, leaving 1 base of the junction unmatched. This CDR3 region has 15 residues. Germline V lookup: CDR1 SGHNT, CDR2 YYREEE (reference sequence). The CDR3 reads CASSLGGQGNEKLFF. The CDR3 coding sequence is TGTGCCAGCAGCTTGGGGGGACAGGGTAATGAAAAACTGTTTTTT.

This clone has just one count. The chain joins TRBV30 to TRBJ1-2; unclear D gene. Deletions cut 0 bases from V and 7 bases from J, with 9 bases between. CDR3 size: 12 residues. Germline values: CDR1 GTSNPN, CDR2 SVGIG (reference sequence). As DNA, the CDR3 is TGTGCCTGGAGTGTGGCGGCTGCTGGCTACACCTTC. Translated: CAWSVAAAGYTF.

The V and J genes are TRBV19 and TRBJ1-5; D is perhaps TRBD1 (6 bases). CDR3 length equals 15 residues. Germline V gene sequence: CDR1 LNHDA, CDR2 SQIVND (reference sequence). Trimming removed 3 bases at V and 3 bases at J, with 12 bases between. The CDR3 is CASSMGTHYNQPQHF. In DNA form, the CDR3 reads TGTGCCAGTAGTATGGGGACACACTACAATCAGCCCCAGCATTTT.

V and J are TRBV14 and TRBJ2-5; D perhaps matches TRBD1 (6 bases). V lost 6 bases and J lost 4, with 12 bases in between. The CDR3 runs to 13 residues. The germline CDR1 and CDR2 sequences are SGHDN and FVKESK. The CDR3 protein is CASSRVRGETQYF. The CDR3 nucleotides are TGTGCCAGCAGTCGTGTCAGGGGAGAGACCCAGTACTTC.

This rearrangement joins TRBV19 to TRBJ2-7; D is possibly TRBD2 (5 bases). CDR1 and CDR2 (germline): LNHDA, SQIVND (reference sequence). Trimming shortened V by 7 bases and J by 2 bases, and 15 bases separated the two germline ends. The CDR3 is made up of 14 amino acids. The CDR3 coding sequence is TGTGCCAGTAAGGCGGCGGGTTCTACCTACGAGCAGTACTTC. Translated, it gives CASKAAGSTYEQYF.

This clone was picked up a small number of times. J is TRBJ2-1 and V is TRBV7-2; perhaps TRBD1 as D (5 bases). This CDR3 region has 13 residues. Between the trimmed V and J ends, which lost 4 bases and 5 bases, there was a span of 9 bases. Looked up from germline, CDR1 is SGHTA and CDR2 is FQGNSA. CDR3 sequence reads: CASSSRQNNEQFF. As DNA, the CDR3 is TGTGCCAGCAGCTCTCGACAGAACAATGAGCAGTTCTTC.

The rearrangement links TRBV9 to TRBJ2-7; the D gene is possibly TRBD1 (6 bases). This CDR3 comprises 16 residues. Germline lookup yields CDR1 SGDLS and CDR2 YYNGEE. Deletions cut 2 bases from V and 5 bases from J, with 20 bases between. CDR3 sequence: CASSVSGENVIHEQYF. CDR3 bases: TGTGCCAGCAGCGTTTCAGGGGAAAATGTTATCCACGAGCAGTACTTC.